Presented here are 16 T cell receptor beta chains from one specimen sequenced in a study of control samples from healthy donors and cancer patients. Profiled with immunoSEQ multiplex PCR; TCRdb holds only in-frame clones, not every one. The sample holds about 140,000 clones, about 90% seen once. The sample consisted of blood. These receptors were obtained from a young man in good health.

The gene calls are TRBV7-3 and TRBJ2-5; 8 positions agree with TRBD2. Trimming cost V 4 bases and J 5 bases; bases outside gene matches: 6. Germline V gene sequence: CDR1 SGHTA, CDR2 FQGTGA. The CDR3 contains 14 residues. CDR3 DNA: TGTGCCAGCAGCTCCGGACTAGCCGGGGAGACCCAGTACTTC. Encoded protein: CASSSGLAGETQYF.

This chain uses TRBV28 with TRBJ1-3, with D maybe TRBD1 (6 bases). This CDR3 has 15 residues. The V gene lost 3 bases and the J gene lost 0 bases, with 9 bases spanning the gap. From germline, CDR1 is MDHEN and CDR2 SYDVKM. In nucleotides, the CDR3 is TGTGCCAGCAGTTTCGACAGGAACTCTGGAAACACCATATATTTT. This encodes CASSFDRNSGNTIYF.

The chain carries TRBV5-6 and TRBJ2-1, with 13 positions matching TRBD2. The V gene end was trimmed by 4 bases and the J gene end by 4 bases; junction bases not matched to a gene: 5. CDR3 length: 16 amino acids. The germline V gene encodes CDR1 SGHDT and CDR2 YYEEEE. CDR3 protein: CASSPRTSGGYNEQFF. The CDR3 coding sequence is TGTGCCAGCAGCCCCCGGACTAGCGGGGGTTACAATGAGCAGTTCTTC.

This clone was detected once. This sequence joins TRBV5-6 and TRBJ2-5; D may be TRBD1 or TRBD2 (5 bases each). The V and J ends lost 1 base and 3 bases respectively, with 13 bases between them. The germline V gene encodes CDR1 SGHDT and CDR2 YYEEEE. This CDR3 is built from 15 residues. The CDR3 region is CASSLPGTIEETQYF. The CDR3 bases are TGTGCCAGCAGCTTGCCCGGGACGATTGAAGAGACCCAGTACTTC.

The chain links TRBV12-3 or TRBV12-4 to TRBJ1-2; no definite D call. The CDR3 runs to 13 residues. The ends were cut back, 5 bases at V and 4 bases at J, with 11 bases in the middle. DNA for the CDR3: TGTGCCAGCAGTCAAACCGGGTTCTATGGCTACACCTTC. Translating it yields CASSQTGFYGYTF.

The chain is built from TRBV15 and TRBJ2-3; 8 bases agree with TRBD2. CDR1 and CDR2 (germline): LNHNV, YYDKDF (reference sequence). V dropped 0 bases and J dropped 2; count of bases not matched to a gene: 13. The CDR3 is made up of 19 amino acids. In DNA form, the CDR3 reads TGTGCCACCAGCAGAGATGCCCTAACGAGAGCGGGGGCCACAGATACGCAGTATTTT. Its protein is CATSRDALTRAGATDTQYF.

The chain employs TRBV4-1 and TRBJ1-2, with TRBD1 matching 9 bases. The CDR3 spans 15 residues. With V trimmed by 1 base and J by 2 bases, 2 bases remained unmatched. From germline, CDR1 is MGHRA and CDR2 YSYEKL. This CDR3 reads CASSQGTGVNYGYTF. In DNA, the CDR3 is TGCGCCAGCAGCCAAGGGACAGGGGTAAACTATGGCTACACCTTC.

V usage is TRBV4-2 and J usage is TRBJ2-3; D is tentatively TRBD1 or TRBD2 (6 bases each). Trimming cost V 2 bases and J 5 bases, with 11 bases left between them. This CDR3 is built from 14 residues. Per germline, CDR1 LGHNA and CDR2 YNFKEQ. CDR3 sequence: CASSQSRGQDTQYF. CDR3 coding DNA: TGTGCCAGCAGCCAATCACGGGGGCAAGATACGCAGTATTTT.

V usage is TRBV6-2 or TRBV6-3 and J usage is TRBJ1-4; no reliable D call. Germline V CDR1 and CDR2: MNHEY, SVGEGT. This CDR3 is built from 15 residues. With 1 base removed from V and 7 bases from J, the gap between germline ends came to 13 bases. The CDR3 loop reads CASSYYAGLAEKLFF. Here the CDR3 DNA reads TGTGCCAGCAGTTACTACGCGGGCCTCGCTGAAAAACTGTTTTTT.

This clone appeared once. The chain is built from TRBV5-1 and TRBJ2-1; 9 bases agree with TRBD1. J lost 8 bases, V lost 0 bases, and 9 bases had no gene match. Germline V gives CDR1 SGHRS, CDR2 YFSETQ. This CDR3 is built from 16 residues. The CDR3 DNA reads TGCGCCAGCAGCTTGGTGGTGACAGGGGGAATAGATGAGCAGTTCTTC. It specifies CASSLVVTGGIDEQFF.

V is TRBV14 and J is TRBJ1-6; D uncertain. Germline assignment: CDR1 SGHDN and CDR2 FVKESK. V lost 0 bases and J lost 9, with 6 bases in between. The CDR3 has 13 amino acids. In DNA, the CDR3 is TGTGCCAGCAGCCAAGATTGGGGTTCACCCCTCCACTTT. It yields the protein CASSQDWGSPLHF.

The J gene is TRBJ2-2, the V gene TRBV7-2; 9 bases are shared with TRBD1. V lost 8 bases, J lost 0 bases, and 7 bases stayed unmatched. Germline V CDR1 and CDR2: SGHTA, FQGNSA. CDR3 length equals 16 residues. CDR3 residues: CASLGRQGANTGELFF. For the CDR3, the DNA is TGTGCCAGCTTGGGTCGACAGGGGGCGAACACCGGGGAGCTGTTTTTT.

This clone was observed a handful of times. In DNA, the CDR3 is TGCAGTGCTAGTCGGACAGGGGGTATTGGCAATCAGCCCCAGCATTTT. Its translation: CSASRTGGIGNQPQHF. The genes are TRBV20-1 and TRBJ1-5; TRBD1 agrees at 10 bases. V was clipped by 3 bases and J by 2 bases; unmatched bases: 7. Per germline, CDR1 DFQATT and CDR2 SNEGSKA (reference sequence). The CDR3 totals 16 residues.

The V gene is TRBV3-1 (or the pseudogene TRBV3-2), the J gene TRBJ1-3; D may be TRBD1 (5 bases). The length of the CDR3 is 15 residues. The V gene lost 3 bases and the J gene lost 2 bases, with 11 bases spanning the gap. Germline V lookup: CDR1 LGHDT, CDR2 YNNKEL (reference sequence). This CDR3 reads CASSHWGETGNTIYF. CDR3 nucleotides: TGTGCCAGCAGCCATTGGGGGGAAACTGGAAACACCATATATTTT.

This clone turned up a few times. The rearrangement joins TRBV7-9 to TRBJ2-2; D gene unclear. CDR1 SEHNR and CDR2 FQNEAQ come from the germline V gene (reference sequence). V was shortened by 8 bases and J by 0 bases, with 10 bases between the two germline ends. There are 14 residues in the CDR3. The CDR3 DNA sequence: TGTGCCAGCCATTTAGGTTCGAACACCGGGGAGCTGTTTTTT. This translates into CASHLGSNTGELFF.

V is TRBV19 and J is TRBJ1-5, with D possibly TRBD1 on 6 matching bases. V was trimmed by 4 bases and J by 5 bases, leaving 15 bases between them. The CDR3 is 15 residues long. Germline V CDR1 and CDR2: LNHDA, SQIVND (reference sequence). The CDR3 DNA reads as TGTGCCAGTAGTACGTACTCAGGGGAGGATCAGCCCCAGCATTTT. Amino acids: CASSTYSGEDQPQHF.